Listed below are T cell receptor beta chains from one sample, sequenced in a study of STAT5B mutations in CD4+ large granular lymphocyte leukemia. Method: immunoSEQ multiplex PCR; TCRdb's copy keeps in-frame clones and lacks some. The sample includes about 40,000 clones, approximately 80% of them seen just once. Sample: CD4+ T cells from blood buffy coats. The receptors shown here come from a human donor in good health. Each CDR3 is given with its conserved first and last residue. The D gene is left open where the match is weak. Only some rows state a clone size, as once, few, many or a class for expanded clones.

CATSRTRASTDTQYF,TGTGCCACCAGCAGGACGCGAGCCAGCACAGATACGCAGTATTTT,TRBJ2-3,once,-,TRBV15
CASSAPGGEAFF,TGCGCCAGCAGCGCCCCAGGGGGTGAAGCTTTCTTT,TRBJ1-1,-,TRBD1,TRBV10-2
CASTVTSEGAEQYF,TGTGCCAGCACCGTGACTAGCGAGGGAGCCGAGCAGTACTTC,TRBJ2-7,few,TRBD2,TRBV6-6
CASSPSRAGGNTIYF,TGTGCCAGCAGTCCAAGCAGGGCGGGGGGAAACACCATATATTTT,TRBJ1-3,-,-,TRBV28
CASFSGTDYGYTF,TGTGCCAGCTTTTCCGGGACAGATTATGGCTACACCTTC,TRBJ1-2,-,TRBD1,TRBV6-1
CASSSWGNTEAFF,TGTGCCAGCAGTTCCTGGGGTAACACTGAAGCTTTCTTT,TRBJ1-1,few,-,TRBV6-1
CASSQDPAGGELFF,TGTGCCAGCAGCCAAGATCCCGCAGGCGGGGAGCTGTTTTTT,TRBJ2-2,-,-,TRBV4-2
CSVGTGTDTQYF,TGCAGCGTTGGGACAGGCACAGATACGCAGTATTTT,TRBJ2-3,-,-,TRBV29-1
CASSDPGQGPNTEAFF,TGTGCCAGCAGTGATCCGGGACAGGGCCCGAACACTGAAGCTTTCTTT,TRBJ1-1,-,TRBD1,TRBV6-1
CSVDGQGGYGYTF,TGCAGCGTTGATGGGCAGGGAGGGTATGGCTACACCTTC,TRBJ1-2,-,-,TRBV29-1
CASSTSGDPYNEQFF,TGCGCCAGCAGTACGAGCGGAGACCCCTACAATGAGCAGTTCTTC,TRBJ2-1,-,-,TRBV5-1
CASSPIQLGGEQYF,TGCGCCAGCAGCCCGATCCAACTTGGGGGCGAGCAGTACTTC,TRBJ2-7,once,-,TRBV5-1
CASSPHGGGTDTQYF,TGTGCCAGCAGCCCCCACGGCGGGGGTACAGATACGCAGTATTTT,TRBJ2-3,-,TRBD2,TRBV28
CASTEQGGGIYEQYF,TGTGCCAGCACCGAACAGGGAGGGGGGATCTACGAGCAGTACTTC,TRBJ2-7,-,-,TRBV6-6
CAWSAQGEDGYTF,TGTGCCTGGAGTGCTCAGGGTGAGGATGGCTACACCTTC,TRBJ1-2,-,-,TRBV30
CASSLDALGELFF,TGTGCCAGCAGTTTAGACGCTCTCGGGGAGCTGTTTTTT,TRBJ2-2,-,-,TRBV28
CAISQYLNTEAFF,TGTGCCATCAGCCAGTACCTGAACACTGAAGCTTTCTTT,TRBJ1-1,-,-,TRBV10-3
CASSEEGPYGYTF,TGTGCCAGCAGTGAGGAAGGGCCCTATGGCTACACCTTC,TRBJ1-2,-,-,TRBV2
CSGTGTDTQYF,TGCAGCGGGACAGGCACAGATACGCAGTATTTT,TRBJ2-3,once,-,TRBV29-1
CASIRLYKNTEAFF,TGTGCCAGCATCCGACTTTACAAGAACACTGAAGCTTTCTTT,TRBJ1-1,-,-,TRBV2